These 24 T cell receptor beta chains were all obtained from the same sample, sequenced in a study of cytomegalovirus exposure and HLA in healthy donors. The PCR was carried out with 60 Vbeta primers and 13 Jbeta primers. Assay: immunoSEQ multiplex PCR; the TCRdb copy retains only in-frame clones and omits some. This sample has some 76,000 clones, with under 80% found just once. The source material was PBMCs. The receptors come from a man aged 55 to 70 in good health and CMV-seropositive.

The chain recombines TRBV27 with TRBJ1-5; TRBD1 matches at 10 bases. Germline-derived CDR1 and CDR2 are MNHEY and SMNVEV (reference sequence). The V and J ends lost 10 bases and 9 bases, in that order; junction bases with no gene match: 12. The CDR3 extends over 14 amino acids. The CDR3 loop reads CATAPGQGYLPQHF. The CDR3 nucleotides read TGTGCCACCGCGCCGGGACAGGGGTATCTGCCCCAGCATTTT.

V is TRBV29-1 and J is TRBJ1-6; the match to TRBD1 covers 8 bases. V shed 7 bases, J shed 13 bases, and the junction held 9 bases outside the gene matches. The CDR3 extends over 12 amino acids. CDR1 is SQVTM and CDR2 is ANQGSEA in the germline V gene. CDR3 DNA: TGCAGCGCACCGACAGGGGAAGGTCCCCTCCACTTT. Protein product: CSAPTGEGPLHF.

This chain joins TRBV6-5 and TRBJ1-2, with 7 bases lining up with TRBD1. The ends lost 4 bases at V and 3 bases at J; junction bases unmatched: 5. This CDR3 is built from 14 residues. Germline values: CDR1 MNHEY, CDR2 SVGAGI. This CDR3 reads CASSSGTAYYGYTF. The DNA for the CDR3 is TGTGCCAGCAGTTCCGGGACAGCTTACTATGGCTACACCTTC.

This clone was observed a few times. CDR3 sequence: CASSPPRGGAYNEQFF. The CDR3 DNA reads as TGTGCCAGCTCACCACCGAGGGGGGGGGCATACAATGAGCAGTTCTTC. This chain links TRBV18 with TRBJ2-1, with a tentative D call TRBD2 (7 bases). The CDR3 covers 16 residues. CDR1 and CDR2 from the germline V gene are KGHSH and LQKENI. V gave up 0 bases and J gave up 4 bases, with 13 bases separating them.

About this clone itself: It is unclear where the CDR3 begins or ends on the DNA, so no DNA is shown, and the CDR3 is as TCRdb lists it. Here the CDR3 reads CASSTSGLAGAEQFF. The J gene is TRBJ2-1, the V gene TRBV27; the DNA was not compared with TRBD2, the D call given in the table. The CDR3 is 15 residues long, counting both termini. Per germline, CDR1 MNHEY and CDR2 SMNVEV (reference sequence).

Points on this clone: The junction and the germline gene differ at one end; a read error may be behind it. The CDR3 nucleotides read TGTTCCAGCAGCCCCACTCCTGAGCAGTTCTTC. Translating it yields CSSSPTPEQFF. The chain combines TRBV7-9 with TRBJ2-1; D uncertain. This CDR3 has 11 residues. Germline V gene sequence: CDR1 SEHNR, CDR2 FQNEAQ (reference sequence). The full variable domain, its missing parts supplied by reference TRBV7-9 and TRBJ2-1, is DTGVSQNPRHKITKRGQNVTFRCDPISEHNRLYWYRQTLGQGPEFLTYFQNEAQLEKSRLLSDRFSAERPKGSFSTLEIQRTEQGDSAMYLCSSSPTPEQFFGPGTRLTVL.

CDR3 coding DNA: TGCGCCAGCAGCCAAGAATGGCAGGGTGGGGAGACCCAGTACTTC. This sequence encodes CASSQEWQGGETQYF. The chain links TRBV4-3 to TRBJ2-5, with D perhaps TRBD1 (5 bases). This CDR3 has 15 amino acids. Per germline, CDR1 LGHNA and CDR2 YSLEER. Trimming took 0 bases from V and 5 from J, leaving 13 bases between them.

This clone was found once. The V call is TRBV19, the J call TRBJ1-6; TRBD1 matches 7 bases. Germline CDR1 and CDR2: LNHDA and SQIVND (reference sequence). The CDR3 loop spans 14 amino acids. Trimming removed 5 bases from V and 7 bases from J; junction bases left unmatched: 5. The CDR3 loop is CASSSGTENSPLHF. The CDR3 DNA reads as TGTGCCAGTAGTTCCGGGACAGAGAATTCACCCCTCCACTTT. Full variable domain (outside the CDR3, taken from reference TRBV19 and TRBJ1-6): DGGITQSPKYLFRKEGQNVTLSCEQNLNHDAMYWYRQDPGQGLRLIYYSQIVNDFQKGDIAEGYSVSREKKESFPLTVTSAQKNPTAFYLCASSSGTENSPLHFGNGTRLTVT.

The chain is built from TRBV9 and TRBJ1-2; D gene uncertain. Trimming took 0 bases from V and 8 from J, leaving 11 bases between them. Germline V gene lookup returns CDR1 SGDLS and CDR2 YYNGEE. This CDR3 comprises 13 residues. This chain's CDR3 is CASSVAQEGGYTF. CDR3 in DNA: TGTGCCAGCAGCGTAGCCCAGGAGGGCGGCTACACCTTC.

The chain recombines TRBV7-2 with TRBJ1-2; TRBD1 aligns across 7 bases. V gave up 2 bases and J gave up 5 bases; unmatched junction bases: 5. Per the germline V gene, CDR1 is SGHTA and CDR2 is FQGNSA. This CDR3 is built from 14 residues. As DNA, the CDR3 is TGTGCCAGCAGCTTAACAGGGGCGGCTTATGGCTACACCTTC. As protein: CASSLTGAAYGYTF.

This clone was seen just once. This chain uses TRBV5-5 with TRBJ2-7; 10 positions agree with TRBD1. The CDR3 is made up of 15 amino acids. The J segment lost 1 base and the V segment lost 3 bases, leaving 4 bases of the junction unmatched. The V gene's germline CDR1 is SGHKS and CDR2 YYEKEE (reference sequence). DNA for the CDR3: TGTGCCAGCAGCTCCGGGACAGGGGCGTCCTACGAGCAGTACTTC. It codes for CASSSGTGASYEQYF.

The rearrangement uses TRBV4-3 and TRBJ1-5; D is possibly TRBD1 (5 bases). The V end lost 0 bases, the J end lost 4 bases, and 10 bases lay between the germline ends. In germline, CDR1 is LGHNA, CDR2 YSLEER. The CDR3 is 15 amino acids. In DNA, the CDR3 is TGCGCCAGCAGCCAAGAATGGGGCAGTAATCAGCCCCAGCATTTT. This encodes CASSQEWGSNQPQHF.

This clone was picked up one time. The chain links TRBV6-5 to TRBJ2-7, with 7 positions matching TRBD1. Germline trimming cut 7 bases from V and 3 bases from J; bases unmatched to any gene: 6. The germline V gene has CDR1 MNHEY and CDR2 SVGAGI. This CDR3 region has 13 residues. The CDR3 DNA is TGTGCCAGCAAACGGGACAGCGTCTACGAGCAGTACTTC. Translated: CASKRDSVYEQYF.

The chain carries TRBV5-1 and TRBJ2-5; 8 positions match TRBD1. The germline CDR1 and CDR2 sequences are SGHRS and YFSETQ. J lost 1 base, V lost 4 bases, and 6 bases had no gene match. There are 15 residues in the CDR3. The CDR3 DNA reads as TGCGCCAGCAGCAAGGGACAGGCCGTCCAAGAGACCCAGTACTTC. The encoded protein is CASSKGQAVQETQYF.

This clone has only one observation. The rearrangement links TRBV9 to TRBJ2-5, with a possible D match to TRBD2 (7 bases). The CDR3 is made up of 18 amino acids. V was pared by 0 bases and J by 1 base, with 19 bases between. CDR1 is SGDLS, CDR2 YYNGEE, per germline. The CDR3 region has the DNA TGTGCCAGCAGCGTAGAGGCAGGGGAGGGATTGAGCCAAGAGACCCAGTACTTC. Its protein product is CASSVEAGEGLSQETQYF. The full variable domain, in which reference TRBV9 and TRBJ2-5 provide the parts outside the CDR3, is DSGVTQTPKHLITATGQRVTLRCSPRSGDLSVYWYQQSLDQGLQFLIQYYNGEERAKGNILERFSAQQFPDLHSELNLSSLELGDSALYFCASSVEAGEGLSQETQYFGPGTRLLVL.

The CDR3 is CASSLPRGGGSYNEQFF. CDR3 sequence (DNA): TGCGCCAGCAGCTTGCCCCGAGGGGGGGGCTCCTACAATGAGCAGTTCTTC. The chain has TRBV5-1 and TRBJ2-1; possible D gene TRBD2, 7 bases. Trimming removed 1 base at V and 0 bases at J, with 14 bases between. The CDR3 covers 17 residues. In germline, CDR1 is SGHRS, CDR2 YFSETQ.

The chain is built from TRBV27 and TRBJ2-2, with TRBD2 identical over 11 bases. The CDR3 is 15 amino acids. Germline V CDR1 and CDR2: MNHEY, SMNVEV (reference sequence). The trim removed 4 bases at V and 5 bases at J, leaving 3 bases unmatched. This chain's CDR3 is CASSWGLAATGELFF. The CDR3 coding sequence is TGTGCCAGCAGTTGGGGACTAGCGGCGACCGGGGAGCTGTTTTTT.

The chain joins TRBV7-8 to TRBJ2-3, with TRBD2 matching 14 bases. Germline V gene lookup returns CDR1 SGHVS and CDR2 FQNEAQ. CDR3 length: 15 residues. Losses at the gene ends were 7 bases for V and 4 bases for J; bases not matched to a gene: 4. CDR3 in DNA: TGTGCCAGCACCAGACTAGCGGGGGGGGCAGATACGCAGTATTTT. Amino acids: CASTRLAGGADTQYF.

This chain uses TRBV6-5 with TRBJ2-7; perhaps TRBD1 as D (5 bases). V was pared by 4 bases and J by 0 bases, with 13 bases between. The CDR3 length is 15 residues. In germline, CDR1 is MNHEY, CDR2 SVGAGI. CDR3 nucleotides: TGTGCCAGCAGTTTCGACAGCGCGACCTCCTACGAGCAGTACTTC. Protein product: CASSFDSATSYEQYF.

A few counts support this clone. The chain recombines TRBV7-9 with TRBJ2-4, with D perhaps TRBD1 (6 bases). CDR1 is SEHNR, CDR2 FQNEAQ, per germline (reference sequence). The CDR3 covers 14 residues. Between the trimmed V and J ends, which lost 5 bases and 8 bases, there was a span of 16 bases. As DNA, the CDR3 is TGTGCCAGCAGCACGACCTACAGGGTGGACATTCAGTACTTC. This sequence encodes CASSTTYRVDIQYF.

The CDR3 coding sequence is TGTGCCAGCAGGAAGGGGTCGGAGATTGGCCCTGAAGCTTTCTTT. It yields the protein CASRKGSEIGPEAFF. The chain recombines TRBV6-5 with TRBJ1-1, with D possibly matching TRBD1 (5 bases). The germline CDR1 and CDR2 sequences are MNHEY and SVGAGI. V lost 6 bases and J 6 bases, leaving 20 bases between the germline ends. The CDR3 totals 15 residues.

The chain joins TRBV27 to TRBJ2-3, with D possibly TRBD2 on 5 matching bases. V lost 6 bases and J 0 bases, leaving 13 bases between the germline ends. The germline CDR1 and CDR2 sequences are MNHEY and SMNVEV (reference sequence). The CDR3 extends over 15 amino acids. The CDR3, as DNA: TGTGCCAGCAGCCGAAGCGGTCTAAGCACAGATACGCAGTATTTT. It translates to CASSRSGLSTDTQYF.

V and J are TRBV9 and TRBJ2-7, with D perhaps TRBD2 (6 bases). The CDR3 consists of 13 residues. From germline, CDR1 is SGDLS and CDR2 YYNGEE. Trimming left V 0 bases short and J 3 bases short, with 7 bases between. The CDR3 DNA sequence: TGTGCCAGCAGCGTAGGGGACTTCTACGAGCAGTACTTC. Encoded protein: CASSVGDFYEQYF.

The chain has TRBV30 and TRBJ2-2, with 7 bases lining up with TRBD1. Germline loops: CDR1 GTSNPN, CDR2 SVGIG (reference sequence). The CDR3 totals 13 residues. The J segment lost 7 bases and the V segment lost 8 bases, leaving 10 bases of the junction unmatched. In DNA form, the CDR3 reads TGTGCCGAGGATCAGGGGGTGGGCGGGGAGCTGTTTTTT. Translating it yields CAEDQGVGGELFF.